These T cell receptor beta chains were read from a single sample in a study of blood T cell repertoires in COVID-19. Sequenced by immunoSEQ multiplex PCR; TCRdb stores in-frame clones only, minus some. Of about 51,000 clones listed, about 91% are singletons. Sequencing input: peripheral blood. These TCRs come from a man aged 45-65 years with acute or convalescent COVID-19. The CDR3 runs from the conserved cysteine through the conserved F or W. Each record gives: D gene, V gene, clone size, J gene, CDR3 DNA, CDR3 protein. The D gene is left open where the match is weak. Expanded clones are given a class, and other clones once, few, many or no size at all.

-,TRBV6-4,once,TRBJ2-3,TGTGCCAGCAGCCACAGGAACACAGATACGCAGTATTTT,CASSHRNTDTQYF
-,TRBV4-1,-,TRBJ2-7,TGCGCCAGCAGCCCCCCCCAGGGTTCCTACGAGCAGTACTTC,CASSPPQGSYEQYF
-,TRBV2,once,TRBJ1-3,TGTGCCAGCCGGGAGGGAAACACCATATATTTT,CASREGNTIYF
TRBD1,TRBV19,few,TRBJ1-2,TGTGCCAGTAATGGAGGGGGCGGTGGCTACACCTTC,CASNGGGGGYTF
TRBD2,TRBV18,-,TRBJ2-3,TGTGCCAGCTCACCTGCGGGACTAGCGGGGGGCACAGATACGCAGTATTTT,CASSPAGLAGGTDTQYF
TRBD1,TRBV10-3,-,TRBJ2-7,TGTGCCATCAGCCCCGGGACAGGGAAAGGCTACGAGCAGTACTTC,CAISPGTGKGYEQYF
-,TRBV19,-,TRBJ1-1,TGTGCCAGTAGTATAATAGGAGGCACTGAAGCTTTCTTT,CASSIIGGTEAFF
-,TRBV19,once,TRBJ1-3,TGTGCCAGTAGTACCCCGGGATTATTAAACACCATATATTTT,CASSTPGLLNTIYF
-,TRBV5-1,-,TRBJ2-1,TGCGCCAGCAGCAGCGGGTCCCACAATGAGCAGTTCTTC,CASSSGSHNEQFF
-,TRBV10-3,-,TRBJ2-3,TGTGCCATCAGTGAGAGTAACGGGTTAACAGATACGCAGTATTTT,CAISESNGLTDTQYF
-,TRBV21-1,-,TRBJ2-5,TGTGCCAGCAGCAAACCGGGACAGGGGGTAGAGACCCAGTACTTC,CASSKPGQGVETQYF
-,TRBV5-1,-,TRBJ2-2,TGCGCCAGCAGCTTGGATGCGGCCGGGGAGCTGTTTTTT,CASSLDAAGELFF
TRBD1,TRBV6-5,-,TRBJ2-1,TGTGCCAGCAGTCGCTTAGGGGGCCTTAACAATGAGCAGTTCTTC,CASSRLGGLNNEQFF
TRBD2,TRBV5-4,-,TRBJ2-5,TGTGCCAGCAGCCTAGGGACTATTCAAGAGACCCAGTACTTC,CASSLGTIQETQYF
-,TRBV18,-,TRBJ2-3,TGTGCCAGCTCACCAACTCTAGCAGATACGCAGTATTTT,CASSPTLADTQYF
TRBD1,TRBV2,-,TRBJ2-4,TGTGCCAGCAGCCTCGACAGGGAATACATTCAGTACTTC,CASSLDREYIQYF
-,TRBV19,-,TRBJ2-3,TGTGCCAGTAGTATTCCCTCGAGGGGAGGTAGCACAGATACGCAGTATTTT,CASSIPSRGGSTDTQYF
-,TRBV18,-,TRBJ1-2,TGTGCCAGCTCACCGGCGGAAACCCATGGCTACACCTTC,CASSPAETHGYTF
-,TRBV18,once,TRBJ1-1,TGTGCCAGCTCACGGGCGGGGATCCAACTGAACACTGAAGCTTTCTTT,CASSRAGIQLNTEAFF
TRBD1,TRBV7-2,-,TRBJ2-2,TGTGCCAGCAGCCCGGGACAGGCGAACACCGGGGAGCTGTTTTTT,CASSPGQANTGELFF